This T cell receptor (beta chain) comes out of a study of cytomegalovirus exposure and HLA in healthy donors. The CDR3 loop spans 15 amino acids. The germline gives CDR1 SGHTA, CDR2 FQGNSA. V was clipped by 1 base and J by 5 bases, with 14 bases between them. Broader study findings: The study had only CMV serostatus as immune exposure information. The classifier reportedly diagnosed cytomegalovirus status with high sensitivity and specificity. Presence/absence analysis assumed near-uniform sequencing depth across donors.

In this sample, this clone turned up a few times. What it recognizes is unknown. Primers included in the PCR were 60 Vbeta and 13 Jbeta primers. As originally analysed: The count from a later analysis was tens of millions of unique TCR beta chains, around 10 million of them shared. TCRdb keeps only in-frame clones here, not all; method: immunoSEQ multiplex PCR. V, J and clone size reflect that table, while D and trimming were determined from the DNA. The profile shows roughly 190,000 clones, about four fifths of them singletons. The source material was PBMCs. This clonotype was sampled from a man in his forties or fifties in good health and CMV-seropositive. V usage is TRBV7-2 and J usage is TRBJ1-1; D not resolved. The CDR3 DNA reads TGTGCCAGCAGCTTAGAGGCCGGTCGGGATACTGAAGCTTTCTTT. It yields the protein CASSLEAGRDTEAFF.